This T cell receptor (beta chain) was captured by sequencing in a study of T cell repertoires in cytomegalovirus infection. Study as a whole: Both CMV infection and a matching HLA type were indicated by public TCR beta signatures. Study conclusions and caveats: Public TCR beta family frequency separated CMV-and-HLA carriers, including in an independent cohort. HLA-C-restricted CMV clonotypes gave the most frequent clonotype in two of eight donors.

TCRdb recomputed calls from the reads with MiXCR, one row per CDR3 protein. The profile covers just under 300,000 distinct CDR3 sequences, with about 8.8% appearing a single time and around 2.5% taken by the ten largest. This clonotype was counted at least ten times. Its antigen is still unknown. Trimming took 5 bases from V and 3 from J; bases not matched to a gene: 9. This CDR3 comprises 16 residues. Germline V gene sequence: CDR1 SGHTA, CDR2 FQGNSA. This clonotype originated in a human donor in good health (CMV status not recorded). Some clones in this sample may be carry-over from other donors' samples. V gene TRBV7-2 combines with J gene TRBJ2-5, with 10 positions matching TRBD1. What was sequenced was PBMCs. In DNA form, the CDR3 reads TGTGCCAGCAGCGCAACCGGGACAGGGGTAAAAGAGACCCAGTACTTC. The encoded protein is CASSATGTGVKETQYF.